The T cell receptor (beta chain) under discussion was sequenced for a study of blood T cell repertoires in COVID-19. The wider study: Spain, Italy and the United States supplied samples that represented acute and convalescent COVID-19. PBMCs, B-cell-depleted T cells, or T cells provided the cDNA or gDNA that made up the material.

Original analysis: Reference gene primers were amplified, and this amplification served to estimate nucleated cell counts. Only in-frame clones appear in the TCRdb table, and some are missing; sequencing was by immunoSEQ multiplex PCR. The DNA gave D and trimming, while V, J and clone size come from that table. The profile shows over 60,000 clones, roughly 82% of them singletons. The CDR3 spans 18 residues. Germline V gene sequence: CDR1 LNHDA, CDR2 SQIVND (reference sequence). V gave up 2 bases and J gave up 4 bases, with 21 bases separating them. This receptor was identified in a human donor in a cohort sampled during active COVID-19. The chain recombines TRBV19 with TRBJ1-5; TRBD1 is a possible D gene (6 bases). The sample taken for sequencing was peripheral blood. The chain's CDR3 is CASSIPQGVAGTNQPQHF. The CDR3 DNA is TGTGCCAGTAGTATACCACAGGGCGTCGCAGGGACGAATCAGCCCCAGCATTTT.